This T cell receptor beta chain originates from a study of T cells after yellow fever vaccination. Study summary: In the case of low-cell-number fractions, SMART-Seq v4 Ultra Low Input was used for preparation. Study-level results: Clonotypes shared by both compartments, CD4 and CD8, made up a small share. The bulk population could contribute abundant contaminating clonotypes to FACS-sorted repertoires.

Only a few counts were recorded for this clonotype. Its antigen is not known. The germline V and J ends were trimmed by 5 bases and 1 base, with 13 bases remaining between them. The CDR3 is 15 amino acids. CDR1 SGHRS and CDR2 YFSETQ come from the germline V gene. The study made its TCR cDNA through 5'RACE template switching. That step introduced a universal primer site along with UMIs. From the 5' RACE reads, TCRdb called clonotypes with MiXCR, one entry per CDR3 protein. The table includes hundreds of thousands of distinct CDR3 sequences, 21% detected once. Material: PBMCs, obtained approximately 22 days after the first yellow fever vaccination. The V call is TRBV5-1, the J call TRBJ1-5; tentatively, D is TRBD1 (5 bases). The sequence was obtained from a man aged 18 to 29 who received the YFV17D yellow fever vaccine. CDR3 sequence reads: CASSIGTGSNQPQHF. CDR3 sequence (DNA): TGCGCCAGCAGTATCGGGACGGGGAGCAATCAGCCCCAGCATTTT. The variable domain in full, with the rest retrieved from reference TRBV5-1 and TRBJ1-5, is KAGVTQTPRYLIKTRGQQVTLSCSPISGHRSVSWYQQTPGQGLQFLFEYFSETQRNKGNFPGRFSGRQFSNSRSEMNVSTLELGDSALYLCASSIGTGSNQPQHFGDGTRLSIL.